This T cell receptor (beta chain) appears in the sequencing data of a study of technical replicates of blood from a few donors listed by TCRdb under 2017. The library was made by the immunoSEQ multiplex PCR assay. TCRdb holds this immuneACCESS table with in-frame rearrangements only. Some clones are missing; in checked studies, unresolved V genes explain under half, and the rest has no known cause. The sample table records over 50,000 clones; more than 75% of these occur just once. Around 5% of the sample belongs to the ten largest clones. Concerning this clone: Its antigen is not yet known. The record has no base qualities; no much larger clone is one base away.

CDR1 and CDR2 are read off the germline V gene as ENHRY and SYGVKD. The CDR3, cysteine through phenylalanine, is 16 amino acids long. CDR3 DNA is the only sequence kept; it has 48 bases, read in frame from the first base. For this chain, trimming is 2 bases at the V end and 6 bases at the J end, and the number of junction bases without a gene match is 8. This receptor chain uses TRBV10-3 and TRBJ1-5; the junction holds 9 bases that match TRBD1. The clonotype comes from a human donor in good health. Some clones in this sample may be carry-over from other donors' samples. The sample taken for sequencing was PBMCs. CDR3 reads: CAISESEGTGSQPQHF. The nucleotide sequence reads as follows: TGTGCCATCAGTGAGAGTGAAGGGACAGGGAGTCAGCCCCAGCATTTT.